This T cell receptor (beta chain) was documented in a study of shared clonotypes between healthy human individuals. Germline V gene data show CDR1 as LNHDA and CDR2 as SQIVND (reference sequence). The germline V and J ends were trimmed by 6 bases and 5 bases, with 10 bases remaining between them. The CDR3 runs 12 residues. HIV-negative, healthy adults without recent acute infections or vaccinations were the donors. Every donor was a Caucasian adult from Nashville, Tennessee. In the CD4+ fraction, cells were divided into CD45RA+ naive and CD45RA-negative memory subsets. Assay: immunoSEQ multiplex PCR; the TCRdb copy retains only in-frame clones and omits some. Of roughly 640,000 clones listed, approximately 79% were seen once; the top ten hold under 2%. As to this clone: Its target is not known.

Points from the study as a whole: Among the subsets, naive ones generally showed larger estimated richness than memory ones.

The gene calls are TRBV19 and TRBJ2-5; D gene uncertain. Source material: memory CD4+ T cells sorted from blood. Sample subset: CD45RA-negative fraction. This TCR was sampled from a woman in her 30s in good health. The DNA of the CDR3 is TGTGCCAGTAGCACGAATGGGGAGACCCAGTACTTC. Its protein product is CASSTNGETQYF. Full variable domain (rest looked up from reference TRBV19 and TRBJ2-5): DGGITQSPKYLFRKEGQNVTLSCEQNLNHDAMYWYRQDPGQGLRLIYYSQIVNDFQKGDIAEGYSVSREKKESFPLTVTSAQKNPTAFYLCASSTNGETQYFGPGTRLLVL.